Presented here are 8 T cell receptor beta chains from one specimen sequenced in a study of shared clonotypes between healthy human individuals. The repertoire was sequenced with immunoSEQ multiplex PCR; TCRdb's copy has only in-frame clones and lacks some. The sample has about 680,000 clones; about 91% are singletons. CD8 cells classed as naive were CD45RO-negative and positively selected for CCR7, excluding terminally differentiated effector memory CD45RA+ cells. Material: naive CD8+ T cells sorted from blood. Receptors were obtained from a young man in good health.

V usage is TRBV4-3 and J usage is TRBJ2-1; TRBD2 matches at 8 bases. The CDR3 spans 17 residues. J lost 4 bases, V lost 0 bases, and 8 bases had no gene match. Germline V gene sequence: CDR1 LGHNA, CDR2 YSLEER. The CDR3 protein is CASSQDPVAGPYNEQFF. In DNA form, the CDR3 reads TGCGCCAGCAGCCAAGATCCCGTAGCGGGACCTTACAATGAGCAGTTCTTC.

In this sample, this clone turned up once. The genes are TRBV5-1 and TRBJ2-3; 7 nucleotides align to TRBD2. The CDR3 length is 16 residues. Germline V CDR1 and CDR2: SGHRS, YFSETQ. V shed 4 bases and J 2 bases; nucleotides not matched to a gene: 10. CDR3 in amino acids: CASSPPSAGTTDTQYF. In DNA, the CDR3 is TGCGCCAGCAGCCCGCCCTCAGCGGGGACCACAGATACGCAGTATTTT.

The V call is TRBV2, the J call TRBJ2-1; 10 bases map to TRBD2. The CDR3 is 15 amino acids. Germline loops: CDR1 SNHLY, CDR2 FYNNEI. V lost 8 bases, J lost 9 bases, and 13 bases stayed unmatched. CDR3 sequence (DNA): TGTGCCAGCTCCGCGGGAGCGGGGGGGGATACTGAGCAGTTCTTC. It is translated as CASSAGAGGDTEQFF.

This sequence joins TRBV5-6 and TRBJ1-1; 10 bases map to TRBD1. In germline, CDR1 is SGHDT, CDR2 YYEEEE. V trimming: 0 bases; J trimming: 4 bases; junction bases outside the gene matches: 12. CDR3 length equals 18 residues. The CDR3 loop is CASSLAGLSGQGSTEAFF. The CDR3 coding sequence is TGTGCCAGCAGCTTGGCCGGTTTGTCGGGACAGGGGAGCACTGAAGCTTTCTTT.

This rearrangement joins TRBV19 to TRBJ1-1; no reliable D call. The CDR3 spans 14 residues. From germline, CDR1 is LNHDA and CDR2 SQIVND (reference sequence). Deletions cut 5 bases from V and 3 bases from J, with 13 bases between. CDR3 residues: CASSFPGMYTEAFF. The CDR3 DNA sequence: TGTGCCAGTAGTTTCCCGGGAATGTACACTGAAGCTTTCTTT.

J is TRBJ2-7 and V is TRBV7-9; maybe TRBD2 (6 bases). V was pared by 2 bases and J by 5 bases, with 13 bases between. The CDR3 runs 14 residues. Germline V gives CDR1 SEHNR, CDR2 FQNEAQ (reference sequence). The CDR3 loop reads CASSLIQPGDEQYF. CDR3 sequence (DNA): TGTGCCAGCAGCTTAATCCAGCCGGGGGACGAGCAGTACTTC.

This clone appeared a single time. This sequence joins TRBV9 and TRBJ1-3, with a possible D match to TRBD1 (5 bases). The V gene lost 7 bases and the J gene lost 1 base, with 30 bases spanning the gap. This CDR3 has 20 residues. From germline, CDR1 is SGDLS and CDR2 YYNGEE. The CDR3 DNA reads as TGTGCCAGCCCTCAGGTATGGGAATTGACAGAGCAAAGATCTGGAAACACCATATATTTT. Residues: CASPQVWELTEQRSGNTIYF.

The V gene is TRBV2, the J gene TRBJ1-1; the D is unclear. Germline CDR1 and CDR2: SNHLY and FYNNEI. Between the trimmed V and J ends, which lost 6 bases and 7 bases, there was a span of 12 bases. CDR3 length equals 12 residues. CDR3 residues: CASSLGPLEAFF. CDR3 DNA: TGTGCCAGCAGCCTAGGACCCCTTGAAGCTTTCTTT. Full variable domain (outside the CDR3, taken from reference TRBV2 and TRBJ1-1): EPEVTQTPSHQVTQMGQEVILRCVPISNHLYFYWYRQILGQKVEFLVSFYNNEISEKSEIFDDQFSVERPDGSNFTLKIRSTKLEDSAMYFCASSLGPLEAFFGQGTRLTVV.